The clone carrying this TCR beta chain came up many times. CDR1 is SGHRS, CDR2 YFSETQ, per germline. Trimming left V 4 bases short and J 4 bases short, with 12 bases between. This CDR3 contains 14 residues. TCRdb redid the calling of the 5' RACE reads with MiXCR, one entry per CDR3 protein. The sample shows 25,000 to 30,000 distinct CDR3 sequences, 4% to 5% of them seen only once. The sample is drawn from a study of T cells after yellow fever vaccination. General observations from the study: Weaker overall was a secondary response that nonetheless peaked faster, on day 5 versus 15. Subsequent booster samples again held most clones from primary vaccination (around 96% CD4, 85% to 90% CD8).

The material sequenced was PBMCs, either bulk or a sorted T-cell subset (CD4+, CD8+, memory, or dextramer-sorted; not recorded which), taken on the day of the yellow fever booster vaccination. The rearrangement joins TRBV5-1 to TRBJ2-1; no definite D call. The receptor was isolated from a man aged 18 to 30 who received the YFV17D yellow fever vaccine. DNA for the CDR3: TGCGCCAGCAGCCCGTCCATCGTTTACAATGAGCAGTTCTTC. It codes for CASSPSIVYNEQFF.